The next 11 T cell receptor beta chains were all read from a single sample in a study of a mutant IDH1 vaccine in newly diagnosed glioma. No antigens are known for them. TCRdb keeps only in-frame clones here, not all; method: immunoSEQ multiplex PCR. The data contain around 30,000 clones, around 80% of them singletons. Time point of the sample: week 23, last vaccination. One vaccine dose held 300 ug of mutant IDH1 20-mer peptide and came with topical imiquimod. This specimen was PBMCs, taken from a glioma patient whose treatment included an IDH1 peptide vaccine. The origin of the receptors is a woman younger than 30 with glioma.

The rearrangement links TRBV5-1 to TRBJ2-2; D call uncertain. Germline V gene sequence: CDR1 SGHRS, CDR2 YFSETQ. The CDR3 loop spans 15 amino acids. V gave up 2 bases and J gave up 3 bases, with 11 bases separating them. This chain's CDR3 is CASSLVVSDTGELFF. CDR3 nucleotides: TGCGCCAGCAGCTTAGTAGTGTCCGACACCGGGGAGCTGTTTTTT.

This clone was counted a few times. This sequence joins TRBV4-2 and TRBJ2-2; 7 bases agree with TRBD2. CDR1 LGHNA and CDR2 YNFKEQ come from the germline V gene. Trimming at V came to 1 base and at J to 8 bases, leaving 7 bases not matched to a gene. The CDR3 contains 15 residues. CDR3 DNA sequence: TGTGCCAGCAGCCAAGCGGTCGGGGGGAGTGGGGAGCTGTTTTTT. This gives the protein CASSQAVGGSGELFF.

The rearrangement joins TRBV6-6 to TRBJ1-2, with D perhaps matching TRBD1 (5 bases). In germline, CDR1 is MNHNY, CDR2 SVGAGI (reference sequence). V lost 4 bases and J 5 bases, leaving 14 bases between the germline ends. The CDR3 loop spans 14 amino acids. The CDR3 DNA reads TGTGCCAGCAGTTCAGGACATCCTACATATGGCTACACCTTC. It yields the protein CASSSGHPTYGYTF.

This clone has just a few counts. The chain has TRBV2 and TRBJ1-1, with D unresolved. The CDR3 loop spans 13 amino acids. Trimming removed 2 bases at V and 6 bases at J, with 10 bases between. CDR1 is SNHLY, CDR2 FYNNEI, per germline. This CDR3 is CASSEIKGPEAFF. For the CDR3, the DNA is TGTGCCAGCAGTGAAATTAAAGGGCCTGAAGCTTTCTTT.

J is TRBJ1-1 and V is TRBV10-3, with D hard to call. The CDR3 totals 13 residues. The germline V gene has CDR1 ENHRY and CDR2 SYGVKD. The V gene lost 10 bases and the J gene lost 1 base, with 13 bases spanning the gap. This CDR3 is CATKADSNTEAFF. The DNA for the CDR3 is TGTGCCACCAAAGCCGACTCGAACACTGAAGCTTTCTTT.

This CDR3 is CASSGPGQGGVKLFF. CDR3 DNA sequence: TGCGCCAGCAGCGGACCGGGACAGGGGGGTGTAAAACTGTTTTTT. V gene TRBV4-1 combines with J gene TRBJ1-4, with TRBD1 matching over 11 bases. The germline CDR1 and CDR2 sequences are MGHRA and YSYEKL. Trimming took 5 bases from V and 10 from J; bases not matched to a gene: 9. This CDR3 has 15 amino acids.

This clone was seen a few times. The chain recombines TRBV30 with TRBJ1-4; a possible D gene is TRBD1 (5 bases). This CDR3 has 14 residues. V dropped 1 base and J dropped 6 bases, with 12 bases sitting between them. Germline assignment: CDR1 GTSNPN and CDR2 SVGIG (reference sequence). The CDR3 DNA reads TGTGCCTGGAGTGCCTCCGGGACGGATGAAAAACTGTTTTTT. This codes for CAWSASGTDEKLFF.

This chain links TRBV4-3 with TRBJ2-3; TRBD2 aligns across 9 bases. The length of the CDR3 is 16 residues. The germline V gene encodes CDR1 LGHNA and CDR2 YSLEER. The trim removed 0 bases at V and 0 bases at J, leaving 1 base unmatched. The CDR3 DNA follows: TGCGCCAGCAGCCAAGATAGCGGGAGTAGCACAGATACGCAGTATTTT. Residues: CASSQDSGSSTDTQYF.

V is TRBV28 and J is TRBJ1-1, with no clear D. Trimming removed 3 bases from V and 0 bases from J, with 8 bases in between. Germline assignment: CDR1 MDHEN and CDR2 SYDVKM. This CDR3 has 14 amino acids. In nucleotides, the CDR3 is TGTGCCAGCAGTTTTTCCCCTATGAACACTGAAGCTTTCTTT. Translation: CASSFSPMNTEAFF.

J is TRBJ1-5 and V is TRBV28; D uncertain. The CDR3 contains 14 residues. Trimming took off 6 bases at V and 0 bases at J, with 9 bases between the two ends. Germline CDR1 reads MDHEN; CDR2 reads SYDVKM. CDR3 amino acids: CASRHSDSNQPQHF. The CDR3 DNA sequence: TGTGCCAGCAGGCACAGTGATAGCAATCAGCCCCAGCATTTT.

The V and J genes are TRBV4-1 and TRBJ1-2, with D tentatively TRBD1 (5 bases). The CDR3 consists of 14 residues. Trimming took 1 base from V and 4 from J, leaving 10 bases between them. The germline gives CDR1 MGHRA, CDR2 YSYEKL. The CDR3 reads CASSQGQSAYGYTF. Written as DNA, the CDR3 is TGCGCCAGCAGCCAAGGACAGTCAGCCTATGGCTACACCTTC.